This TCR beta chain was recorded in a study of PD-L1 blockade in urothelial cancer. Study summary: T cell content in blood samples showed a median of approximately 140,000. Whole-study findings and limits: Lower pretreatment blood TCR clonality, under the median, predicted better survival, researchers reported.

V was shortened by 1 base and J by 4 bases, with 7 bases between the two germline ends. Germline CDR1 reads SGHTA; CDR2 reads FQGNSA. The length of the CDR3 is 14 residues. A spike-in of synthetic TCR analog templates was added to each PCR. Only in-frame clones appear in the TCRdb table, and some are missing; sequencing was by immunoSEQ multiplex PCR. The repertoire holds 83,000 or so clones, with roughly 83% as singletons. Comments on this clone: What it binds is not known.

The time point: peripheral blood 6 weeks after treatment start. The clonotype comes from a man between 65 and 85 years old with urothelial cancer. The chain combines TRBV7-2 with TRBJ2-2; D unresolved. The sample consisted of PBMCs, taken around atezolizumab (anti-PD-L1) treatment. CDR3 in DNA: TGTGCCAGCAGCTTAGGGTCGGGCACCGGGGAGCTGTTTTTT. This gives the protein CASSLGSGTGELFF. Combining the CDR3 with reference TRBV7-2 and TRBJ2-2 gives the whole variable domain GAGVSQSPSNKVTEKGKDVELRCDPISGHTALYWYRQSLGQGLEFLIYFQGNSAPDKSGLPSDRFSAERTGGSVSTLTIQRTQQEDSAVYLCASSLGSGTGELFFGEGSRLTVL.